This TCR beta chain appears in the sequencing data of a study of T cell changes during pregnancy in multiple sclerosis. Repertoires were generated with immunoSEQ multiplex PCR, while TCRdb's copy carries only in-frame clones and drops some. The repertoire consists of tens of thousands of clones, with about 91% occurring once and the leading ten covering 0.7% to 1%. Sequenced material: peripheral blood, taken in the first trimester of pregnancy. The TCR originated in a female donor with multiple sclerosis, enrolled in a pregnancy study.

The CDR3 DNA follows: TGCGCCAGCAGCTTGACAGGGGCCCCAAACTATGGCTACACCTTC. It specifies CASSLTGAPNYGYTF. The chain uses TRBV5-1 and TRBJ1-2, with 7 nucleotides matching TRBD1. CDR3 length: 15 residues. Per germline, CDR1 SGHRS and CDR2 YFSETQ. V lost 1 base, J lost 2 bases, and 5 bases stayed unmatched.